These T cell receptor beta chains were read from a single sample in a study of blood T cells in healthy people across ages. MiXCR was run by TCRdb on the 5' RACE reads, yielding one entry per CDR3 protein. The sample has about 1.4 million distinct CDR3 sequences, approximately 59% seen once. The sequencing input was blood. Source of these receptors: a man younger than 35 in good health. CDR3s include the opening cysteine and the closing phenylalanine or tryptophan. D genes are given only for firm matches. Some rows mark clone size as missing; the rest say once, few, many or name a class of expanded clone.

v_call,d_call,j_call,clone_size,cdr3_nt,cdr3_aa
TRBV3-1,TRBD2,TRBJ2-3,NA,TGTGCCAGCAGCCAGGAAGTGGGACTAGCGGGAACAGATACGCAGTATTTT,CASSQEVGLAGTDTQYF
TRBV10-3,NA,TRBJ1-2,few,TGTGCCATCAGTGCTGGGGGGCCGGATGGCTACACCTTC,CAISAGGPDGYTF
TRBV4-1,TRBD2,TRBJ2-3,once,TGCGCCAGCAGCCAAGGTGTCCTAGCGGGGGGGCGAGCAGATACGCAGTATTTT,CASSQGVLAGGRADTQYF
TRBV6-2/TRBV6-3,NA,TRBJ2-2,once,TGTGCCAGCAGCCTCGGGAGGGGGCCCGGGGAGCTGTTTTTT,CASSLGRGPGELFF
TRBV27,NA,TRBJ2-7,many,TGTGCCAGCAGTTCAGGGGCCTACGAGCAGTACTTC,CASSSGAYEQYF
TRBV25-1,NA,TRBJ2-5,NA,TGTGCCAGCAGTGAGGGATCGAGTGAGGGGGAGACCCAGTACTTC,CASSEGSSEGETQYF
TRBV4-1,TRBD1,TRBJ1-1,NA,TGCGCCAGCAGCTTTCCGGGACAGCCTGAAGCTTTCTTT,CASSFPGQPEAFF
TRBV4-3,NA,TRBJ1-2,few,TGCGCCAGCAGCCAAGATTTCCCCGAGGGACACTATGGCTACACCTTC,CASSQDFPEGHYGYTF
TRBV4-1,TRBD2,TRBJ2-7,NA,TGCGCCAGCAGCCTCCTATGGACTAGCGGAAACTACGAGCAGTACTTC,CASSLLWTSGNYEQYF
TRBV12-3/TRBV12-4,NA,TRBJ2-7,NA,TGTGCCAGCAGTTTTTTCCTCCCCTACGACCGGGGCTACGAGCAGTACTTC,CASSFFLPYDRGYEQYF
TRBV20-1,NA,TRBJ2-6,NA,TGCAGTGCTAGAGCCCCTGGGGCCAACGTCCTGACTTTC,CSARAPGANVLTF
TRBV6-2/TRBV6-3,TRBD2,TRBJ2-3,NA,TGTGCCGGGAGCGGGGGTGGCACAGATACGCAGTATTTT,CAGSGGGTDTQYF
TRBV20-1,NA,TRBJ2-7,NA,TGCAGTGCAAAATACACCTGGGGAGTCTACGAGCAGTACTTC,CSAKYTWGVYEQYF
TRBV5-1,NA,TRBJ2-1,once,TGCGCCAGCAGCCCAGGTTTTGGCAGGGGATCCTACAATGAGCAGTTCTTC,CASSPGFGRGSYNEQFF
TRBV5-1,NA,TRBJ2-7,few,TGCGCCAGCAGCTTGGGCCAGGGTACGACGTACGAGCAGTACTTC,CASSLGQGTTYEQYF
TRBV5-1,TRBD1,TRBJ1-2,NA,TGCGCCAGCAGCTGGGGGACAGGGGACAACGGCTACACCTTC,CASSWGTGDNGYTF
TRBV29-1,NA,TRBJ2-4,NA,TGCAGCGTTGCACCGATCTATCTGGAGGAGCAGTACTTC,CSVAPIYLEEQYF
TRBV12-3/TRBV12-4,NA,TRBJ1-4,many,TGTGCCAGCAGTTCTCCGGGACAAGTTAATGAAAAACTGTTTTTT,CASSSPGQVNEKLFF
TRBV2,NA,TRBJ2-3,NA,TGTGCCAGCAGTCAAGACCAGGGGCGAGATACGCAGTATTTT,CASSQDQGRDTQYF
TRBV29-1,NA,TRBJ1-1,NA,TGCAGCGTCCAGGGGATCGTCACTGAAGCTTTCTTT,CSVQGIVTEAFF
TRBV20-1,NA,TRBJ2-7,once,TGCAGTGCTCGTAGCGACCCCTCCTACGAGCAGTACTTC,CSARSDPSYEQYF
TRBV27,TRBD1,TRBJ2-7,few,TGTGCCAGCAGTTTGGGACAGCGAAACTCCTACGAGCAGTACTTC,CASSLGQRNSYEQYF
TRBV7-2,NA,TRBJ1-1,NA,TGTGCCAGCAGCCAACAGGGTCGAGGGTATAACACTGAAGCTTTCTTT,CASSQQGRGYNTEAFF
TRBV2,NA,TRBJ2-6,NA,TGTGCCAGCAGTGAGTACAGCGGACGGCGTATGGCCAACGTCCTGACTTTC,CASSEYSGRRMANVLTF
TRBV25-1,NA,TRBJ2-1,NA,TGTGCCAGCAGTACCCAGGGGTTTGAGCAGTTCTTC,CASSTQGFEQFF
TRBV27,NA,TRBJ2-3,NA,TGTGCCAGCAGTGTATATATCACAGATACGCAGTATTTT,CASSVYITDTQYF
TRBV15,NA,TRBJ2-2,NA,TGTGCCACCAGCTCCTCACCCGGGGAGCTGTTTTTT,CATSSSPGELFF
TRBV29-1,NA,TRBJ2-7,NA,TGCAGCGTTGTGGCGGAAACCTACGAGCAGTACTTC,CSVVAETYEQYF
TRBV10-3,NA,TRBJ1-2,NA,TGTGCCATCAGTGAGTCCTCGGGAGCTAACTATGGCTACACCTTC,CAISESSGANYGYTF
TRBV7-9,NA,TRBJ2-7,NA,TGTGCCAGCAGCTTAGATGGCAGGGCCTACGAGCAGTACTTC,CASSLDGRAYEQYF
TRBV29-1,TRBD1,TRBJ2-7,once,TGCAGCATGGCCGGGACAGGGTCGGGCGAGCAGTACTTC,CSMAGTGSGEQYF
TRBV20-1,NA,TRBJ1-5,NA,TGCAGTGCTAGAGATTTAGCCCGGGGAGGGCAGCCCCAGCATTTT,CSARDLARGGQPQHF
TRBV10-3,NA,TRBJ2-3,NA,TGTGCCATCAGTGAGTCGCAGGGATCCACAGATACGCAGTATTTT,CAISESQGSTDTQYF
TRBV29-1,TRBD1,TRBJ2-7,few,TGCAGCGTTGAAGAGGCAGACAGGGGCTACGAGCAGTACTTC,CSVEEADRGYEQYF
TRBV20-1,NA,TRBJ2-5,NA,TGCAGTGCTGGGGACGGACAACAAGAGACCCAGTACTTC,CSAGDGQQETQYF
TRBV6-5,TRBD2,TRBJ2-3,few,TGTGCCAGCAGTTACACGCTAGCGGCAACAAAGGATACGCAGTATTTT,CASSYTLAATKDTQYF
TRBV6-2/TRBV6-3,TRBD2,TRBJ2-1,many,TGTGCCAGCAGTTCCGGGACTAGCGAAGTTAATGAGCAGTTCTTC,CASSSGTSEVNEQFF
TRBV20-1,TRBD1,TRBJ2-3,NA,TGCAGTGCGAAAGACAGGGGGAGCGCAGATACGCAGTATTTT,CSAKDRGSADTQYF
TRBV20-1,NA,TRBJ2-3,NA,TGCAGTGCTAGATTGGGGTCGGATACGCAGTATTTT,CSARLGSDTQYF
TRBV20-1,NA,TRBJ1-1,few,TGCAGTGCCCCGCGCAATGGAGCCACTGAAGCTTTCTTT,CSAPRNGATEAFF
TRBV7-2,NA,TRBJ1-5,NA,TGTGCCAGCAGCTTATGGGGGAGGGTGAGCAATCAGCCCCAGCATTTT,CASSLWGRVSNQPQHF
TRBV12-3/TRBV12-4,NA,TRBJ1-2,NA,TGTGCCAGCAGTTTATTGTGGGACTATTATGACTACACCTTC,CASSLLWDYYDYTF
TRBV27,NA,TRBJ2-7,few,TGTGCCAGCGGAACAGGGAGTAACGAGCAGTACTTC,CASGTGSNEQYF
TRBV4-2,TRBD1,TRBJ1-1,NA,TGTGCCAGCAGCCATGCCATCCCGGGACAGTATGAAGCTTTCTTT,CASSHAIPGQYEAFF
TRBV29-1,TRBD1,TRBJ2-3,NA,TGCAGCGTTGTCCTCCCAGGGGGCTTACGTCCAGATACGCAGTATTTT,CSVVLPGGLRPDTQYF
TRBV4-3,NA,TRBJ2-7,few,TGCGCCAGCAGCCAATTTCCAGGTTCCTACGAGCAGTACTTC,CASSQFPGSYEQYF